A single sample is the source of the 21 T cell receptor beta chains below, sequenced in a study of neoadjuvant anti-PD-1 for oral cavity cancer. Assay used: immunoSEQ multiplex PCR; TCRdb lists only in-frame clones, some missing. The profile shows just over 65,000 clones, about 88% of them singletons. The time point here: after neoadjuvant nivolumab, at surgical resection. Source: PBMCs, taken after nivolumab (anti-PD-1) treatment. The receptors come from a person aged 40 to 85 with oral cavity squamous cell carcinoma.

The V call is TRBV6-5, the J call TRBJ2-3; no clear D. CDR1 MNHEY and CDR2 SVGAGI come from the germline V gene. V was pared by 2 bases and J by 8 bases, with 8 bases between. This CDR3 has 12 amino acids. The CDR3 bases are TGTGCCAGCAGTTACCAGGACGGTACGCAGTATTTT. Amino acids: CASSYQDGTQYF.

This chain connects TRBV2 to TRBJ2-5, with 7 bases lining up with TRBD1. The V segment lost 6 bases and the J segment 3 bases; nucleotides outside the gene matches: 4. The CDR3 is 13 amino acids. CDR1 and CDR2 from the germline V gene are SNHLY and FYNNEI. CDR3 nucleotides: TGTGCCAGCAGCCGGGACAGCGAAGAGACCCAGTACTTC. This codes for CASSRDSEETQYF.

This clone has just one count. The chain employs TRBV7-9 and TRBJ2-7; weak D call: TRBD1 (6 bases). Germline V gives CDR1 SEHNR, CDR2 FQNEAQ (reference sequence). The CDR3 covers 15 residues. Between the trimmed V and J ends, which lost 5 bases and 1 base, there was a span of 15 bases. The CDR3 coding sequence is TGTGCCAGCAGCGTAGGGCAGGGGAAGTCCTACGAGCAGTACTTC. Amino acid sequence: CASSVGQGKSYEQYF.

The chain combines TRBV2 with TRBJ2-1; 9 positions agree with TRBD2. This CDR3 contains 15 residues. The trim removed 4 bases at V and 7 bases at J, leaving 8 bases unmatched. CDR1 is SNHLY and CDR2 is FYNNEI in the germline V gene. The CDR3 bases are TGTGCCAGCAGTGCGTCGGCGGGAGGGCCGAATGAGCAGTTCTTC. Protein: CASSASAGGPNEQFF.

The chain has TRBV7-9 and TRBJ1-4; D is unclear. Germline CDR1 is SEHNR and CDR2 is FQNEAQ (reference sequence). This CDR3 is 14 amino acids long. The V end was cut by 7 bases, the J end by 4 bases, with 13 bases between. CDR3 in amino acids: CASTPDGYNEKLFF. In DNA, the CDR3 is TGTGCCAGCACCCCGGACGGATATAATGAAAAACTGTTTTTT.

The chain is built from TRBV19 and TRBJ2-7; 10 nucleotides align to TRBD2. This CDR3 contains 15 residues. Unmatched junction bases numbered 8, after V lost 5 bases and J lost 4 bases. Per germline, CDR1 LNHDA and CDR2 SQIVND (reference sequence). The CDR3 DNA sequence: TGTGCCAGTAGTTCATGGACTAGCGGCTCATACGAGCAGTACTTC. Its translation is CASSSWTSGSYEQYF.

This chain links TRBV30 with TRBJ2-7; D is possibly TRBD2 (6 bases). Trimming shortened V by 2 bases and J by 5 bases, and 16 bases separated the two germline ends. CDR3 size: 14 residues. Germline V lookup: CDR1 GTSNPN, CDR2 SVGIG (reference sequence). Here the CDR3 DNA reads TGTGCCTGGAGTCCCGGGACTGGGTCTAACGAGCAGTACTTC. This sequence encodes CAWSPGTGSNEQYF.

This chain connects TRBV25-1 to TRBJ2-7, with D uncertain. The CDR3 loop spans 13 amino acids. Trimming removed 4 bases at V and 6 bases at J, with 13 bases between. The germline V gene has CDR1 MGHDK and CDR2 SYGVNS. CDR3 residues: CASSAIYLSEQYF. CDR3 DNA: TGTGCCAGCAGTGCGATCTACCTTTCCGAGCAGTACTTC.

This chain links TRBV5-8 with TRBJ1-3; weak D call: TRBD1 (6 bases). The CDR3 is made up of 16 amino acids. V shed 1 base and J shed 2 bases, with 13 bases lying between them. The V gene's germline CDR1 is SGHTS and CDR2 YDEGEE. CDR3 residues: CASSLIPKGAGNTIYF. The DNA of the CDR3 is TGTGCCAGCAGCTTGATACCCAAGGGGGCTGGAAACACCATATATTTT.

This chain joins TRBV19 and TRBJ2-7; no clear D. The V end was cut by 3 bases, the J end by 2 bases, with 11 bases between. Germline CDR1 and CDR2: LNHDA and SQIVND (reference sequence). The CDR3 is 14 amino acids. The CDR3 DNA is TGTGCCAGTAGTATGCCGCAATACCCCTACGAGCAGTACTTC. Translated: CASSMPQYPYEQYF. Full variable domain (remainder filled in from reference TRBV19 and TRBJ2-7): DGGITQSPKYLFRKEGQNVTLSCEQNLNHDAMYWYRQDPGQGLRLIYYSQIVNDFQKGDIAEGYSVSREKKESFPLTVTSAQKNPTAFYLCASSMPQYPYEQYFGPGTRLTVT.

This clone appeared a single time. The V gene is TRBV7-2, the J gene TRBJ1-4, with D tentatively TRBD1 (5 bases). The CDR3 loop spans 12 amino acids. CDR1 SGHTA and CDR2 FQGNSA come from the germline V gene. Trimming cost V 10 bases and J 6 bases, with 12 bases left between them. The CDR3 protein is CAITGPDEKLFF. CDR3 nucleotide sequence: TGTGCCATCACAGGTCCTGATGAAAAACTGTTTTTT. Full variable domain (missing parts from reference TRBV7-2 and TRBJ1-4): GAGVSQSPSNKVTEKGKDVELRCDPISGHTALYWYRQSLGQGLEFLIYFQGNSAPDKSGLPSDRFSAERTGGSVSTLTIQRTQQEDSAVYLCAITGPDEKLFFGSGTQLSVL.

The chain uses TRBV19 and TRBJ1-5; D is unclear. Trimming cost V 5 bases and J 7 bases, with 15 bases left between them. Germline values: CDR1 LNHDA, CDR2 SQIVND (reference sequence). This CDR3 comprises 14 residues. The CDR3 DNA reads as TGTGCCAGTAGTTCGCCGTTGGAACCCCAGCCCCAGCATTTT. Protein sequence: CASSSPLEPQPQHF.

The V call is TRBV5-1, the J call TRBJ2-1, with 13 bases aligning to TRBD2. The CDR3 loop spans 17 amino acids. V was pared by 0 bases and J by 10 bases, with 10 bases of the junction left unmatched. Germline CDR1 SGHRS, CDR2 YFSETQ. The CDR3 here is CASSLGWTSGSLGEQFF. CDR3 sequence (DNA): TGCGCCAGCAGCTTGGGTTGGACTAGCGGGAGTCTAGGGGAGCAGTTCTTC.

The V gene is TRBV28, the J gene TRBJ1-2; TRBD1 might be the D (6 bases). Trimming left V 4 bases short and J 11 bases short, with 17 bases between. This CDR3 contains 13 residues. CDR1 is MDHEN, CDR2 SYDVKM, per germline. CDR3 nucleotide sequence: TGTGCCAGCAGTTCTGGGCAGGGGATTCCTTACACCTTC. As protein: CASSSGQGIPYTF.

The rearrangement links TRBV28 to TRBJ2-7; 8 bases line up with TRBD1. The CDR3 has 14 residues. V was pared by 6 bases and J by 3 bases, with 7 bases of the junction left unmatched. Germline V CDR1 and CDR2: MDHEN, SYDVKM. CDR3 loop: CASRPGQGNYEQYF. The CDR3, as DNA: TGTGCCAGCAGGCCCGGACAGGGAAACTACGAGCAGTACTTC.

V usage is TRBV11-2 and J usage is TRBJ2-1; no clear D gene. The ends were cut back, 5 bases at V and 1 base at J, with 9 bases in the middle. Germline lookup yields CDR1 SGHAT and CDR2 FQNNGV. The CDR3 has 14 amino acids. The CDR3 bases are TGTGCCAGCAGCAAAACTGGGTCCTACAATGAGCAGTTCTTC. This codes for CASSKTGSYNEQFF.

The gene calls are TRBV30 and TRBJ1-1, with a possible D match to TRBD1 (5 bases). From germline, CDR1 is GTSNPN and CDR2 SVGIG (reference sequence). The CDR3 runs 12 residues. The V end lost 7 bases, the J end lost 8 bases, and 17 bases lay between the germline ends. The CDR3 nucleotides read TGTGCCTCCAGGGTTCGTTTCGACGAAGCTTTCTTT. Encoded protein: CASRVRFDEAFF.

This clone came up a few times. J is TRBJ2-7 and V is TRBV5-1; 7 bases align to TRBD1. Unmatched junction bases numbered 6, after V lost 0 bases and J lost 6 bases. This CDR3 has 14 amino acids. Germline lookup yields CDR1 SGHRS and CDR2 YFSETQ. CDR3 bases: TGCGCCAGCAGCTTGGATGGACAGGCGGGCGAGCAGTACTTC. Residues: CASSLDGQAGEQYF.

V is TRBV27 and J is TRBJ2-7; D perhaps matches TRBD1 (6 bases). Germline CDR1 reads MNHEY; CDR2 reads SMNVEV (reference sequence). V shed 6 bases and J shed 1 base, with 10 bases lying between them. CDR3 length: 13 residues. This CDR3 is CASSPGQSYEQYF. In nucleotides, the CDR3 is TGTGCCAGCAGCCCTGGACAGTCCTACGAGCAGTACTTC.

This clone occurred once. The chain joins TRBV5-1 to TRBJ2-5; the D gene is possibly TRBD1 (5 bases). The CDR3 has 16 amino acids. Per the germline V gene, CDR1 is SGHRS and CDR2 is YFSETQ. V was pared by 0 bases and J by 3 bases, with 15 bases between. The CDR3 region has the DNA TGCGCCAGCAGCTTGGTATTGGGGCTGGGAAAAGAGACCCAGTACTTC. Its protein product is CASSLVLGLGKETQYF.

This chain connects TRBV28 to TRBJ2-1; TRBD2 is a possible D gene (5 bases). V was clipped by 5 bases and J by 12 bases, with 14 bases between them. CDR3 size: 12 residues. Germline V gene data show CDR1 as MDHEN and CDR2 as SYDVKM. CDR3 DNA: TGTGCCAGCAGTAGGAGGTCCCTGGGGCAGTTCTTC. It is translated as CASSRRSLGQFF.